This T cell receptor beta chain derives from a study of T cell responses to AZD1222 COVID-19 vaccine. Sequenced by immunoSEQ multiplex PCR; TCRdb stores in-frame clones only, minus some. The sample holds about 120,000 clones, roughly 92% seen once. Looked up from germline, CDR1 is MNHEY and CDR2 is SVGAGI. The trim removed 6 bases at V and 6 bases at J, leaving 7 bases unmatched. The CDR3 spans 14 residues. Concerning this clone: Its specificity is unknown.

General observations from the study: There were vaccine-associated CD4 TCRs across spike, dominant at 160-218 and 743-854. Baseline antibody screening turned up just six seropositive AZD1222 recipients.

The clonotype comes from an adult in good health. The chain carries TRBV6-5 and TRBJ1-5; 8 bases match TRBD1. The sample in question was peripheral blood, obtained on day 0 of AZD1222 vaccination. The CDR3: CASRTSGGGQPQHF. The DNA of the CDR3 is TGTGCCAGCAGGACCTCAGGGGGCGGTCAGCCCCAGCATTTT.